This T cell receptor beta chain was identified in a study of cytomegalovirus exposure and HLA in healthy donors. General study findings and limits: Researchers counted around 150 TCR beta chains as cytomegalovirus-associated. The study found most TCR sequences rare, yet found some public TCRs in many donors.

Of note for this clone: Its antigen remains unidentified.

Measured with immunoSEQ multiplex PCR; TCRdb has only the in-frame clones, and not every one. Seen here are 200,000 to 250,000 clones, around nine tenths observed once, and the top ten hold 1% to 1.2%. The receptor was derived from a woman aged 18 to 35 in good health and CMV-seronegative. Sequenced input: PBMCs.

The CDR3 DNA is TGTGCCAGCAGTTTATTATCTCTCACCGGGGAGCTGTTTTTT. Translating it yields CASSLLSLTGELFF. V and J are TRBV27 and TRBJ2-2, with D hard to call. Trimming left V 1 base short and J 4 bases short, with 7 bases between. CDR3 size: 14 residues. Germline assignment: CDR1 MNHEY and CDR2 SMNVEV (reference sequence).